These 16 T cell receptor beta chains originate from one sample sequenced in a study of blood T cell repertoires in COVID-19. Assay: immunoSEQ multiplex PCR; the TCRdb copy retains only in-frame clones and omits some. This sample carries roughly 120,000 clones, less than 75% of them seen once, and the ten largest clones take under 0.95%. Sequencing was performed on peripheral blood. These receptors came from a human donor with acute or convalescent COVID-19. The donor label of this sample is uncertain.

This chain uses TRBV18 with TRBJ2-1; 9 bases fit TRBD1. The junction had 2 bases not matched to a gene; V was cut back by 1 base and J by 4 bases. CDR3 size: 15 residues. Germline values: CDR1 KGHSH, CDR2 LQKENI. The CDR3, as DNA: TGTGCCAGCTCACCACGGGACAGGGATTACAATGAGCAGTTCTTC. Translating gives CASSPRDRDYNEQFF. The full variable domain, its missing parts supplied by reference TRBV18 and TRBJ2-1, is NAGVMQNPRHLVRRRGQEARLRCSPMKGHSHVYWYRQLPEEGLKFMVYLQKENIIDESGMPKERFSAEFPKEGPSILRIQQVVRGDSAAYFCASSPRDRDYNEQFFGPGTRLTVL.

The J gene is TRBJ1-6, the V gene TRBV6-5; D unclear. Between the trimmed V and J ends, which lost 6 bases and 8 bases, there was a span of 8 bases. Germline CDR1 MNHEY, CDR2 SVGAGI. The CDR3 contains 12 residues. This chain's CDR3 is CASRNPDSPLHF. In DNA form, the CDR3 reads TGTGCCAGCAGGAACCCGGATTCACCCCTCCACTTT.

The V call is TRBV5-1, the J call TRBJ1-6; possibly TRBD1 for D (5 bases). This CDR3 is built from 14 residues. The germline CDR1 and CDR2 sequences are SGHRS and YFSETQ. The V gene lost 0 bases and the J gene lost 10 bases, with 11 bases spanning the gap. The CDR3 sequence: CASSLEGIRSPLHF. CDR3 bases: TGCGCCAGCAGCTTGGAGGGGATCCGGTCACCCCTCCACTTT.

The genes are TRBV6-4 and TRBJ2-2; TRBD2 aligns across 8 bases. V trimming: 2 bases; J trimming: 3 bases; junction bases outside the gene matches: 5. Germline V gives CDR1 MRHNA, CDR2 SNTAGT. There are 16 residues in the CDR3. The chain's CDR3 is CASSDRAGADTGELFF. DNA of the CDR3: TGTGCCAGCAGTGACAGAGCGGGGGCTGACACCGGGGAGCTGTTTTTT.

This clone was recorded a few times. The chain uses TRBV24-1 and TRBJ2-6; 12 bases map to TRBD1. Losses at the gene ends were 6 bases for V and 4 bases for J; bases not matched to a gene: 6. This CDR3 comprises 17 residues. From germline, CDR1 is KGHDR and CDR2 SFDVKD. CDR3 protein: CATSQGQGARGANVLTF. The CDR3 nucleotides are TGTGCCACCAGTCAGGGACAGGGGGCGCGGGGGGCCAACGTCCTGACTTTC.

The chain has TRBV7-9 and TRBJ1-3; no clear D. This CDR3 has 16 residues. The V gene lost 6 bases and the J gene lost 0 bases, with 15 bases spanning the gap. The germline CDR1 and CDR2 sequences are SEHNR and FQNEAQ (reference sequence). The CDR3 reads CASSARVQSSGNTIYF. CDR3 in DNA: TGTGCCAGCAGTGCCCGGGTCCAGAGCTCTGGAAACACCATATATTTT.

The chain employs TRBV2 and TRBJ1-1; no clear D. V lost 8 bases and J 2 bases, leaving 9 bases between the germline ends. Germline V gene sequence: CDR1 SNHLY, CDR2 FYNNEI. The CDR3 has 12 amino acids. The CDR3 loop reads CASFRINTEAFF. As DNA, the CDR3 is TGTGCCAGCTTCAGGATTAACACTGAAGCTTTCTTT.

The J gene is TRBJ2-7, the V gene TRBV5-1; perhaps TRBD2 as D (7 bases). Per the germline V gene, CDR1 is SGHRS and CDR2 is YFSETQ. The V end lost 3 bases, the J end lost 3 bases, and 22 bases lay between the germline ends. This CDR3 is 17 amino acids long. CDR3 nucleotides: TGCGCCAGCAGCTGGGGAGGAACACAGGGAGGGGGCTACGAGCAGTACTTC. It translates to CASSWGGTQGGGYEQYF.

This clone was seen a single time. CDR3 region: CASSLSSGNTIYF. Here the CDR3 DNA reads TGCGCCAGCAGCTTGTCGTCGGGAAACACCATATATTTT. The V gene is TRBV5-1, the J gene TRBJ1-3, with D unclear. Between the trimmed V and J ends, which lost 1 base and 4 bases, there was a span of 6 bases. Germline V CDR1 and CDR2: SGHRS, YFSETQ. The CDR3 contains 13 residues.

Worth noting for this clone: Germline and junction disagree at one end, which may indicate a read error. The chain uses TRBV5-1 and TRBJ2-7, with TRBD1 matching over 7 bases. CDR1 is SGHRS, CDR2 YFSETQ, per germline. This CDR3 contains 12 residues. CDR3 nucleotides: TGCGCCAGCAGCTCACTACGACAGGGAGTCCCCTTC. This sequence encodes CASSSLRQGVPF.

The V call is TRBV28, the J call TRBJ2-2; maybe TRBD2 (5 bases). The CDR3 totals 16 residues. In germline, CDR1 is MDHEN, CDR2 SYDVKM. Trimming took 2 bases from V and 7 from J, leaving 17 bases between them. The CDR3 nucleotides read TGTGCCAGCAGTTTAGCCTTAACGGGATACGGCGGGGAGCTGTTTTTT. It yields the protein CASSLALTGYGGELFF.

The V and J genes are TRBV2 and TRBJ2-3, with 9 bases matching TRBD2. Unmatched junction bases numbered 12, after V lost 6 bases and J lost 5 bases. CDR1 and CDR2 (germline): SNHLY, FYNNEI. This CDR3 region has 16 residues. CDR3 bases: TGTGCCAGCAGCTCCTTGGCGGGGGGGCCTCAAGATACGCAGTATTTT. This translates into CASSSLAGGPQDTQYF.

The CDR3 protein is CASSLLGTGASNSPLHF. In nucleotides, the CDR3 is TGCGCCAGCAGCTTGTTGGGGACAGGGGCTTCCAATTCACCCCTCCACTTT. The chain carries TRBV5-1 and TRBJ1-6; 10 positions agree with TRBD1. V shed 1 base and J 7 bases; nucleotides not matched to a gene: 8. The CDR3 contains 17 residues. Germline V lookup: CDR1 SGHRS, CDR2 YFSETQ.

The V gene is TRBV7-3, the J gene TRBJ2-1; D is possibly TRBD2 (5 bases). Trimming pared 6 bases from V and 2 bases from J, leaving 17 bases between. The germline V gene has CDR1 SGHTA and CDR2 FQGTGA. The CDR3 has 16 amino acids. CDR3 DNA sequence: TGTGCCAGCAGTACGCGTTGGGGAGCGCCCTACAATGAGCAGTTCTTC. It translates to CASSTRWGAPYNEQFF.

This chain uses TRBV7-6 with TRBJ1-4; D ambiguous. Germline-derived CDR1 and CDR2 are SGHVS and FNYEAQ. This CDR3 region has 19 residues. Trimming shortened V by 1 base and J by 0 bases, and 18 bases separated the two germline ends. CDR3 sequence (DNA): TGTGCCAGCAGCTTAGGTCCTAGATGGTCTTCTGCAACTAATGAAAAACTGTTTTTT. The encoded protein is CASSLGPRWSSATNEKLFF.

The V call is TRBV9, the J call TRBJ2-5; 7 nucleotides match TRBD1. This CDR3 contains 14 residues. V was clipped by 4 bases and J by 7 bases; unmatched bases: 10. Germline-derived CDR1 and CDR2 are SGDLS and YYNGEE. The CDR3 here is CASSSPSAGGTQYF. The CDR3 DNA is TGTGCCAGCAGCTCCCCCTCGGCAGGGGGGACCCAGTACTTC.